These 23 T cell receptor beta chains were all obtained from the same sample, sequenced in a study of blood T cell repertoires in COVID-19. Measured with immunoSEQ multiplex PCR; TCRdb has only the in-frame clones, and not every one. The data contain roughly 130,000 clones, 65% to 85% of them singletons. Sequenced material: peripheral blood. These receptors were taken from a man between 70 and 80 years old with acute or convalescent COVID-19.

V gene TRBV27 combines with J gene TRBJ2-7; the match to TRBD1 covers 7 bases. Per germline, CDR1 MNHEY and CDR2 SMNVEV (reference sequence). The ends lost 6 bases at V and 3 bases at J; junction bases unmatched: 17. The CDR3 consists of 17 residues. The chain's CDR3 is CASRFLRDSRQNYEQYF. Here the CDR3 DNA reads TGTGCCAGCAGATTTTTAAGGGACAGTAGGCAGAACTACGAGCAGTACTTC.

This clone was counted only a few times. The J gene is TRBJ2-1, the V gene TRBV27, with D possibly matching TRBD2 (6 bases). The V gene's germline CDR1 is MNHEY and CDR2 SMNVEV (reference sequence). V gave up 3 bases and J gave up 1 base, with 10 bases separating them. This CDR3 region has 15 residues. The CDR3 DNA is TGTGCCAGCAGTTTGGAGGGGACTTCCTACAATGAGCAGTTCTTC. Translation: CASSLEGTSYNEQFF.

This sequence joins TRBV11-2 and TRBJ1-1; 7 nucleotides match TRBD1. This CDR3 has 15 residues. Germline lookup yields CDR1 SGHAT and CDR2 FQNNGV. V was pared by 5 bases and J by 8 bases, with 14 bases of the junction left unmatched. The CDR3 here is CASSTIQQGSDEAFF. DNA of the CDR3: TGTGCCAGCAGCACCATTCAACAGGGGTCCGACGAAGCTTTCTTT.

This clone was counted between two and nine times. CDR3 region: CASTTPGGQATNSPLHF. CDR3 in DNA: TGTGCCAGCACCACTCCTGGAGGGCAGGCCACGAATTCACCCCTCCACTTT. V and J are TRBV11-2 and TRBJ1-6; D is unresolved. Trimming stripped 7 bases from V and 7 bases from J, with 23 bases between. The CDR3 contains 17 residues. From germline, CDR1 is SGHAT and CDR2 FQNNGV.

The chain has TRBV5-1 and TRBJ2-1; unclear D gene. Germline values: CDR1 SGHRS, CDR2 YFSETQ. The V gene lost 4 bases and the J gene lost 3 bases, with 11 bases spanning the gap. This CDR3 has 14 residues. The CDR3 DNA is TGCGCCAGCAGCCCCCGCCCGGGCTACAATGAGCAGTTCTTC. Its protein product is CASSPRPGYNEQFF.

The chain couples TRBV7-8 to TRBJ1-3, with 8 positions matching TRBD1. From germline, CDR1 is SGHVS and CDR2 FQNEAQ. CDR3 size: 14 residues. V lost 6 bases and J lost 4; bases outside the gene matches: 5. CDR3 region: CASSSQGAGNTIYF. DNA of the CDR3: TGTGCCAGCAGTAGCCAGGGGGCAGGAAACACCATATATTTT.

On this clone itself: Other nucleotide sequences from this sample produce the same CDR3. V usage is TRBV6-1 and J usage is TRBJ1-4, with 10 nucleotides matching TRBD1. CDR1 and CDR2 from the germline V gene are MNHNS and SASEGT. With V trimmed by 3 bases and J by 10 bases, 5 bases remained unmatched. This CDR3 has 14 amino acids. CDR3 bases: TGTGCCAGCAGTGACCGGGACAGGGGTGGAAAACTGTTTTTT. As protein: CASSDRDRGGKLFF.

The rearrangement joins TRBV6-6 to TRBJ1-3, with a possible D match to TRBD1 (6 bases). The germline gives CDR1 MNHNY, CDR2 SVGAGI (reference sequence). The CDR3 runs to 13 residues. V gave up 6 bases and J gave up 1 base, with 7 bases separating them. As DNA, the CDR3 is TGTGCCAGCAGCCAGGGGTCTGGAAACACCATATATTTT. Residues: CASSQGSGNTIYF.

The V and J genes are TRBV13 and TRBJ2-1; TRBD2 aligns across 9 bases. The CDR3 totals 18 residues. Germline values: CDR1 PRHDT, CDR2 FYEKMQ (reference sequence). The ends lost 5 bases at V and 9 bases at J; junction bases unmatched: 20. In DNA form, the CDR3 reads TGTGCCAGCAGCCCCTCTCCAACTTTTTGGCGGGGGGGAAGTGAGCAGTTCTTC. Protein: CASSPSPTFWRGGSEQFF.

The rearrangement links TRBV28 to TRBJ2-3; D might be TRBD2 (5 bases). Per the germline V gene, CDR1 is MDHEN and CDR2 is SYDVKM. The CDR3 totals 14 residues. V was pared by 2 bases and J by 3 bases, with 9 bases between. The CDR3 region has the DNA TGTGCCAGCAGTTTAGGCCGGGAAACAGATACGCAGTATTTT. It encodes CASSLGRETDTQYF.

This clone was observed once. The V gene is TRBV3-1 (or the pseudogene TRBV3-2), the J gene TRBJ1-6; D might be TRBD1 (5 bases). The CDR3 contains 14 residues. V lost 6 bases, J lost 4 bases, and 10 bases lay in between. In germline, CDR1 is LGHDT, CDR2 YNNKEL (reference sequence). CDR3: CASRNQGYNSPLHF. The CDR3 DNA reads TGTGCCAGCAGAAATCAGGGTTATAATTCACCCCTCCACTTT.

V gene TRBV5-1 combines with J gene TRBJ1-5, with 7 nucleotides matching TRBD1. Germline V gene lookup returns CDR1 SGHRS and CDR2 YFSETQ. The CDR3 runs 14 residues. V shed 4 bases and J 7 bases; nucleotides not matched to a gene: 8. The CDR3 bases are TGCGCCAGCAGCACGGGACAGATAGGACAGCCCCAGCATTTT. This sequence encodes CASSTGQIGQPQHF.

The chain has TRBV2 and TRBJ1-3, with D possibly TRBD1 on 6 matching bases. V lost 3 bases, J lost 4 bases, and 10 bases lay in between. This CDR3 comprises 14 residues. The V gene's germline CDR1 is SNHLY and CDR2 FYNNEI. CDR3 in DNA: TGTGCCAGCAGTGATCAGGGGTTCGGAAACACCATATATTTT. It encodes CASSDQGFGNTIYF. Full variable domain (outside the CDR3, taken from reference TRBV2 and TRBJ1-3): EPEVTQTPSHQVTQMGQEVILRCVPISNHLYFYWYRQILGQKVEFLVSFYNNEISEKSEIFDDQFSVERPDGSNFTLKIRSTKLEDSAMYFCASSDQGFGNTIYFGEGSWLTVV.

J is TRBJ2-7 and V is TRBV18; 8 nucleotides align to TRBD2. The junction had 10 bases not matched to a gene; V was cut back by 4 bases and J by 5 bases. Germline lookup yields CDR1 KGHSH and CDR2 LQKENI. The CDR3 has 15 amino acids. CDR3 protein: CASSQTGTSSHEQYF. The CDR3 region has the DNA TGTGCCAGCTCACAAACCGGGACTAGTTCCCACGAGCAGTACTTC.

The chain links TRBV7-8 to TRBJ1-4, with 12 bases fitting TRBD1. The ends lost 0 bases at V and 8 bases at J; junction bases unmatched: 4. Germline V CDR1 and CDR2: SGHVS, FQNEAQ. The CDR3 length is 16 residues. This chain's CDR3 is CASSLAGQGAGEKLFF. CDR3 nucleotide sequence: TGTGCCAGCAGCTTAGCGGGACAGGGGGCCGGGGAAAAACTGTTTTTT.

This chain connects TRBV6-6 to TRBJ1-2; D gene uncertain. Trimming removed 6 bases at V and 8 bases at J, with 19 bases between. The length of the CDR3 is 14 residues. From germline, CDR1 is MNHNY and CDR2 SVGAGI (reference sequence). The CDR3 reads CASSPLGVSGGYTF. In DNA, the CDR3 is TGTGCCAGCAGCCCCCTCGGGGTGTCTGGAGGCTACACCTTC.

The chain recombines TRBV11-3 with TRBJ2-7; D is perhaps TRBD1 (7 bases). CDR1 is SGHNT, CDR2 YENEEA, per germline. V shed 2 bases and J shed 4 bases, with 9 bases lying between them. This CDR3 is 13 amino acids long. The CDR3 nucleotides read TGTGCCAGCAGCTTACAGGGGGGTTACGAGCAGTACTTC. Translated, it gives CASSLQGGYEQYF.

V and J are TRBV28 and TRBJ1-1, with 7 bases that match TRBD1. The CDR3 spans 15 residues. CDR1 and CDR2 from the germline V gene are MDHEN and SYDVKM. V dropped 3 bases and J dropped 2; count of bases not matched to a gene: 6. The CDR3 loop reads CASSFTGDSNTEAFF. DNA for the CDR3: TGTGCCAGCAGTTTTACGGGGGACAGTAACACTGAAGCTTTCTTT.

This chain connects TRBV5-1 to TRBJ1-3; TRBD1 matches 8 bases. The CDR3 extends over 16 amino acids. V shed 4 bases and J 3 bases; nucleotides not matched to a gene: 9. Germline assignment: CDR1 SGHRS and CDR2 YFSETQ. The CDR3 spells CASSPGQGNRGNTIYF. CDR3 nucleotide sequence: TGCGCCAGCAGCCCCGGACAGGGCAACCGTGGAAACACCATATATTTT.

This chain connects TRBV6-6 to TRBJ1-5, with 10 bases that match TRBD1. V was pared by 6 bases and J by 2 bases, with 4 bases of the junction left unmatched. Germline-derived CDR1 and CDR2 are MNHNY and SVGAGI (reference sequence). This CDR3 comprises 15 residues. The CDR3 reads CASRRQGAGNQPQHF. The CDR3 DNA reads as TGTGCCAGCAGACGACAGGGGGCCGGCAATCAGCCCCAGCATTTT.

The genes are TRBV10-3 and TRBJ1-2; D is possibly TRBD1 (5 bases). The V end was cut by 2 bases, the J end by 5 bases, with 9 bases between. Germline V gene lookup returns CDR1 ENHRY and CDR2 SYGVKD. This CDR3 contains 13 residues. CDR3 nucleotides: TGTGCCATCAGTGAGGCAGGGTTGTATGGCTACACCTTC. It is translated as CAISEAGLYGYTF.

CDR3 region: CASSLTGQGSNNEQFF. The CDR3 DNA reads as TGCGCCAGCAGCTTGACGGGACAGGGCTCAAACAATGAGCAGTTCTTC. This chain connects TRBV5-1 to TRBJ2-1; 9 bases map to TRBD1. Germline assignment: CDR1 SGHRS and CDR2 YFSETQ. This CDR3 contains 16 residues. V trimming: 1 base; J trimming: 5 bases; junction bases outside the gene matches: 7.

This clone was recorded once. The genes are TRBV6-1 and TRBJ1-1; D is undetermined. Germline V gene sequence: CDR1 MNHNS, CDR2 SASEGT. Trimming took off 3 bases at V and 5 bases at J, with 10 bases between the two ends. This CDR3 has 13 amino acids. The CDR3 sequence: CASSETARTEAFF. The CDR3 DNA sequence: TGTGCCAGCAGTGAGACCGCGCGGACTGAAGCTTTCTTT.